Listed below are T cell receptor beta chains from one sample, sequenced in a study of blood T cells in healthy people across ages. Using its own MiXCR run on the 5' RACE reads, TCRdb lists one record per CDR3 protein. The repertoire includes about 1,000,000 distinct CDR3 sequences, 45% of them detected once, and about 19% sits in the top ten. Material for sequencing was blood. The receptors were gathered from a woman in her sixties in good health. Each CDR3 is given with its conserved first and last residue. The D gene is left open where the match is weak. Rows give clone size only sometimes, using once, few, many, or a class for an expanded clone.

cdr3_aa,cdr3_nt,v_call,d_call,j_call,clone_size
CASSYTVREGDTQYF,TGTGCCAGCAGTTACACGGTGCGGGAAGGAGATACGCAGTATTTT,TRBV12-3/TRBV12-4,NA,TRBJ2-3,NA
CATSRDLSFGANVLTF,TGTGCCACCAGCAGAGATTTGTCTTTTGGGGCCAACGTCCTGACTTTC,TRBV15,NA,TRBJ2-6,NA
CASSSDSNTEAFF,TGTGCCAGCAGTTCGGACAGCAACACTGAAGCTTTCTTT,TRBV7-9,NA,TRBJ1-1,NA
CASSPNGGREVFSYNEQYF,TGTGCCAGCAGCCCAAACGGTGGGAGGGAAGTCTTCTCCTACAATGAGCAGTACTTC,TRBV7-3,TRBD2,TRBJ2-7,NA
CASSHQENYEQYF,TGCGCCAGCAGCCACCAGGAAAACTACGAGCAGTACTTC,TRBV4-1,NA,TRBJ2-7,few
CASNGGFWGNEQFF,TGTGCCAGCAACGGGGGCTTCTGGGGGAATGAGCAGTTCTTC,TRBV6-1,NA,TRBJ2-1,NA
CASKGDSQETQYF,TGTGCCAGCAAAGGAGACAGTCAAGAGACCCAGTACTTC,TRBV2,NA,TRBJ2-5,NA
CASSLGPGTGFGANVLTF,TGTGCCAGCTCACTAGGTCCCGGGACAGGGTTCGGGGCCAACGTCCTGACTTTC,TRBV18,TRBD1,TRBJ2-6,NA
CASKPMTGNTGELFF,TGTGCCAGCAAACCTATGACGGGGAACACCGGGGAGCTGTTTTTT,TRBV6-1,NA,TRBJ2-2,NA
CASSTSGAAQNEQYF,TGTGCCAGCAGCACTAGCGGGGCCGCCCAGAATGAGCAGTACTTC,TRBV9,TRBD2,TRBJ2-7,NA
CASGGTTDTQYF,TGTGCCAGCGGTGGGACCACAGATACGCAGTATTTT,TRBV14,NA,TRBJ2-3,NA
CASSPLGLAGSGANVLTF,TGTGCCAGCAGTCCCCTGGGACTAGCTGGCTCTGGGGCCAACGTCCTGACTTTC,TRBV27,TRBD2,TRBJ2-6,few
CASSATGQQETQYF,TGTGCCAGCAGCGCGACAGGGCAGCAAGAGACCCAGTACTTC,TRBV7-3,TRBD1,TRBJ2-5,NA
CASSLQGRSTDAQYF,TGTGCCAGCAGCCTACAGGGTAGGAGCACAGATGCGCAGTATTTT,TRBV3-1,NA,TRBJ2-3,NA
CASSGSQYNEQFF,TGTGCCAGCAGTGGATCACAATACAATGAGCAGTTCTTC,TRBV2,NA,TRBJ2-1,few
CASSLAWDRGYEQYF,TGTGCCAGCAGCTTGGCCTGGGATAGGGGGTACGAGCAGTACTTC,TRBV5-6,NA,TRBJ2-7,NA
CASSTGTSQETQYF,TGTGCCAGCAGCACCGGGACAAGCCAAGAGACCCAGTACTTC,TRBV9,NA,TRBJ2-5,few
CASSSRLGQVDNEQFF,TGTGCCAGCAGCTCCCGCCTGGGCCAGGTGGACAATGAGCAGTTCTTC,TRBV9,NA,TRBJ2-1,few
CSASLVFLAGNEQFF,TGCAGTGCTAGTCTCGTTTTCCTAGCGGGAAACGAGCAGTTCTTC,TRBV20-1,TRBD2,TRBJ2-1,NA
CASSPGLAGGGAYNEQFF,TGCGCCAGCAGCCCGGGACTAGCGGGAGGGGGGGCCTACAATGAGCAGTTCTTC,TRBV5-1,TRBD2,TRBJ2-1,NA
CASRVSTSGNQDTQYF,TGTGCCAGCAGAGTATCAACAAGCGGGAATCAAGATACGCAGTATTTT,TRBV12-3/TRBV12-4,TRBD2,TRBJ2-3,NA
CASSYGTRDTQYF,TGTGCCAGCAGCTACGGGACCCGTGATACGCAGTATTTT,TRBV7-9,NA,TRBJ2-3,NA
CASSQWGTRETQYF,TGTGCCAGCAGCCAATGGGGGACAAGAGAGACCCAGTACTTC,TRBV7-2,NA,TRBJ2-5,few
CASSSTGDTEAFF,TGCGCCAGCAGCTCGACAGGGGACACTGAAGCTTTCTTT,TRBV5-1,TRBD1,TRBJ1-1,few
CASSPRGVYSGNTIYF,TGTGCCAGCTCACCCCGCGGTGTTTACTCTGGAAACACCATATATTTT,TRBV18,NA,TRBJ1-3,NA
CASSSGRNHEQYF,TGTGCCAGCAGTAGCGGGAGGAACCACGAGCAGTACTTC,TRBV12-3/TRBV12-4,TRBD2,TRBJ2-7,NA
CASSYLQTEPHEQYF,TGTGCCAGCAGTTATCTCCAGACAGAGCCCCACGAGCAGTACTTC,TRBV6-6,NA,TRBJ2-7,NA
CASSLESDEQFF,TGTGCCAGCAGCCTCGAAAGTGATGAGCAGTTCTTC,TRBV5-6,NA,TRBJ2-1,NA
CASSLAKVGQNNSPLHF,TGTGCCAGCAGCCTAGCGAAGGTGGGACAGAATAATTCACCCCTCCACTTT,TRBV7-8,TRBD1,TRBJ1-6,once
CASSLAVSVDRPYEQYF,TGTGCCAGCAGTTTAGCGGTTTCAGTAGACAGACCCTACGAGCAGTACTTC,TRBV12-3/TRBV12-4,NA,TRBJ2-7,NA
CATSDPGAHEQFF,TGTGCCACCAGTGACCCAGGGGCCCATGAGCAGTTCTTC,TRBV24-1,NA,TRBJ2-1,NA
CASSSRVGEQYF,TGTGCCAGCAGTAGTAGGGTCGGCGAGCAGTACTTC,TRBV28,NA,TRBJ2-7,NA
CASSAGRPKNIQYF,TGTGCCAGCAGCGCGGGACGGCCGAAAAACATTCAGTACTTC,TRBV5-4,NA,TRBJ2-4,NA
CASSRTELYGYTF,TGTGCCAGCAGTCGGACTGAGCTCTATGGCTACACCTTC,TRBV12-3/TRBV12-4,NA,TRBJ1-2,few
CSVGQGDGYTF,TGCAGCGTTGGACAGGGGGATGGCTACACCTTC,TRBV29-1,TRBD1,TRBJ1-2,NA
CASSDESGANVLTF,TGTGCCAGCAGTGACGAATCTGGGGCCAACGTCCTGACTTTC,TRBV28,NA,TRBJ2-6,NA
CASSLLTGLLISTQYF,TGTGCCAGCAGTTTACTCACGGGACTCCTAATATCTACGCAGTATTTT,TRBV12-3/TRBV12-4,NA,TRBJ2-3,NA
CATSRDLGSELGEQYF,TGTGCCACCAGCAGAGATCTGGGTTCTGAACTAGGTGAGCAGTACTTC,TRBV15,NA,TRBJ2-7,few
CSVEGPSRDRNTQYF,TGCAGCGTTGAAGGGCCTAGCAGGGATAGGAATACGCAGTATTTT,TRBV29-1,NA,TRBJ2-3,NA
CASSSSGTAACEQYF,TGTGCCAGCAGTTCCTCTGGGACGGCGGCCTGCGAGCAGTACTTC,TRBV6-5,NA,TRBJ2-7,NA
CAWSVRLASGTYTQYF,TGTGCCTGGAGTGTACGTTTGGCTAGTGGCACATATACGCAGTATTTT,TRBV30,NA,TRBJ2-3,NA
CASTQMWGLHNEQFF,TGTGCCAGTACCCAGATGTGGGGCCTTCACAATGAGCAGTTCTTC,TRBV19,NA,TRBJ2-1,NA
CASSVSGSWTDTQYF,TGTGCCAGCAGCGTAAGCGGGAGCTGGACAGATACGCAGTATTTT,TRBV9,TRBD2,TRBJ2-3,NA
CASSEANYERYF,TGTGCCAGCAGTGAAGCTAACTACGAGCGGTACTTC,TRBV6-1,NA,TRBJ2-4,NA
CASSYGTANTGELFF,TGTGCCAGCAGTTATGGGACCGCGAACACCGGGGAGCTGTTTTTT,TRBV6-2/TRBV6-3,NA,TRBJ2-2,NA
CASSQVTDTQYF,TGTGCCAGCAGCCAAGTCACAGATACGCAGTATTTT,TRBV3-1,NA,TRBJ2-3,many
CASSQLGGAYGYTF,TGTGCCAGCAGCCAACTCGGGGGTGCCTATGGCTACACCTTC,TRBV2,NA,TRBJ1-2,NA
CSAHKRGRRNNEQYF,TGCAGCGCTCACAAGAGGGGACGGAGGAACAATGAGCAGTACTTC,TRBV29-1,NA,TRBJ2-7,few
CAGRQGGDMPQHF,TGTGCCGGCAGACAGGGTGGGGATATGCCCCAGCATTTT,TRBV7-9,TRBD1,TRBJ1-5,once
CASSLAPPTVAIQETQYF,TGTGCCAGCAGTTTAGCGCCCCCCACAGTGGCAATCCAAGAGACCCAGTACTTC,TRBV12-3/TRBV12-4,NA,TRBJ2-5,few
CASSYEAGGGNEQFF,TGTGCCAGCAGTTACGAAGCGGGAGGGGGCAATGAGCAGTTCTTC,TRBV6-5,TRBD2,TRBJ2-1,NA
CASSFSGRPADTQYF,TGTGCCAGCAGTTTTAGCGGGCGGCCGGCAGATACGCAGTATTTT,TRBV27,TRBD2,TRBJ2-3,NA
CASSLLATRGAGELFF,TGTGCCAGCAGCCTTCTAGCGACCAGAGGGGCCGGGGAGCTGTTTTTT,TRBV27,NA,TRBJ2-2,NA
CASSPIYGAYEQYF,TGTGCCAGCAGCCCCATTTATGGGGCCTACGAGCAGTACTTC,TRBV7-2,NA,TRBJ2-7,few